Presented here are 3 T cell receptor beta chains from one specimen sequenced in a study of T cells in Graves' hyperthyroidism and ophthalmopathy. Using RNA transcripts as the source, TCR beta CDR3 regions were amplified. First-round RT-PCR targeting the TCR CDR3 was performed with the HTBI primer set. TCRdb recomputed calls from the multiplex PCR reads with MiXCR, one row per CDR3 protein. The sample has roughly 500,000 distinct CDR3 sequences; approximately 23% are singletons. Specimen: blood. These TCRs come from a woman in her seventies with Graves' ophthalmopathy.

The gene calls are TRBV7-9 and TRBJ2-6, with D perhaps given as TRBD1 or TRBD2 (5 bases each). With 0 bases removed from V and 2 bases from J, the gap between germline ends came to 5 bases. The CDR3 is 15 residues long. The germline gives CDR1 SEHNR, CDR2 FQNEAQ (reference sequence). Here the CDR3 reads CASSLAGAGANVLTF. DNA for the CDR3: TGTGCCAGCAGCTTAGCGGGGGCTGGGGCCAACGTCCTGACTTTC.

A few counts support this clonotype. The rearrangement uses TRBV6-1 and TRBJ1-4, with D tentatively TRBD1 (5 bases). Germline CDR1 and CDR2: MNHNS and SASEGT. The CDR3 has 14 amino acids. Trimming took 5 bases from V and 8 from J, leaving 15 bases between them. In DNA form, the CDR3 reads TGTGCCAGCAGTTCCGGGGGTAGCGGGGAAAAACTGTTTTTT. It is translated as CASSSGGSGEKLFF.

Concerning this clonotype itself: Possible read error: a much larger clone is one base away. This sequence joins TRBV12-3 or TRBV12-4 and TRBJ2-3; TRBD2 matches at 9 bases. CDR3 length: 15 amino acids. Losses at the gene ends were 5 bases for V and 7 bases for J; bases not matched to a gene: 10. This CDR3 is CASSDLAGKTNTQYF. CDR3 DNA: TGTGCCAGCAGTGACCTAGCGGGAAAAACAAATACGCAGTATTTT.